The 31 T cell receptor beta chains reported below all come from one sample, sequenced in a study of T cell responses to AZD1222 COVID-19 vaccine. Clones were read by immunoSEQ multiplex PCR, and TCRdb kept only the in-frame ones, dropping some. The table lists approximately 150,000 clones, 90% of them singletons. The starting material was peripheral blood, obtained on day 0 of AZD1222 vaccination. These receptors all stem from an adult in good health.

J is TRBJ1-1 and V is TRBV2, with D possibly being TRBD1 (5 bases). CDR3 length: 16 amino acids. Between the trimmed V and J ends, which lost 9 bases and 3 bases, there was a span of 23 bases. Germline V lookup: CDR1 SNHLY, CDR2 FYNNEI. DNA for the CDR3: TGTGCCAGTCTGGGTGCACTGGGAGGGGCGGACACTGAAGCTTTCTTT. This sequence encodes CASLGALGGADTEAFF.

The chain couples TRBV7-2 to TRBJ2-3; 8 bases map to TRBD1. From germline, CDR1 is SGHTA and CDR2 FQGNSA. Trimming cost V 5 bases and J 1 base; bases outside gene matches: 11. The length of the CDR3 is 17 residues. The CDR3 nucleotides read TGTGCCAGCAGCCCCTGGACAGGGAATATGGGCACAGATACGCAGTATTTT. It translates to CASSPWTGNMGTDTQYF.

This clone showed up just a few times. The chain links TRBV12-3 or TRBV12-4 to TRBJ2-4; weak D call: TRBD2 (5 bases). V was clipped by 7 bases and J by 5 bases, with 12 bases between them. The CDR3 is made up of 13 amino acids. The CDR3 loop reads CASTRGGENIQYF. The CDR3 DNA reads as TGTGCCAGCACTCGGGGTGGGGAAAACATTCAGTACTTC.

As to this clone: Other DNA sequences within the sample encode an identical CDR3. The V gene is TRBV18, the J gene TRBJ2-5; no firm D call. The CDR3 extends over 13 amino acids. Germline-derived CDR1 and CDR2 are KGHSH and LQKENI. V lost 3 bases, J lost 0 bases, and 5 bases lay in between. CDR3 region: CASSPGHQETQYF. For the CDR3, the DNA is TGTGCCAGCTCACCGGGTCACCAAGAGACCCAGTACTTC.

V usage is TRBV5-1 and J usage is TRBJ1-4; no clear D. V was trimmed by 4 bases and J by 11 bases, leaving 15 bases between them. This CDR3 region has 13 residues. Germline V gene lookup returns CDR1 SGHRS and CDR2 YFSETQ. DNA for the CDR3: TGCGCCAGCAGCATAGACCTGGACGGCAAACTGTTTTTT. Translation gives CASSIDLDGKLFF.

V usage is TRBV27 and J usage is TRBJ2-4; D ambiguous. The CDR3 spans 15 residues. V gave up 6 bases and J gave up 2 bases, with 14 bases separating them. The germline CDR1 and CDR2 sequences are MNHEY and SMNVEV (reference sequence). The CDR3 protein is CASRSLGLSKNIQYF. Written as DNA, the CDR3 is TGTGCCAGCAGATCCCTCGGGCTATCCAAAAACATTCAGTACTTC.

This chain connects TRBV30 to TRBJ2-5; a possible D gene is TRBD1 (5 bases). The germline V gene encodes CDR1 GTSNPN and CDR2 SVGIG (reference sequence). The CDR3 is 15 amino acids. Trimming shortened V by 1 base and J by 0 bases, and 12 bases separated the two germline ends. The CDR3 DNA reads TGTGCCTGGAGTGAACAGGACCGATACCAAGAGACCCAGTACTTC. Protein: CAWSEQDRYQETQYF.

V is TRBV7-8 and J is TRBJ1-6, with D possibly being TRBD1 (6 bases). V was pared by 2 bases and J by 7 bases, with 9 bases between. Germline CDR1 is SGHVS and CDR2 is FQNEAQ. CDR3 length: 14 amino acids. The CDR3 DNA sequence: TGTGCCAGCAGCTTATCAGGGGAAAATTCACCCCTCCACTTT. It is translated as CASSLSGENSPLHF.

This clone has more than one count but fewer than ten. The chain recombines TRBV23-1 with TRBJ1-1; 9 bases are shared with TRBD1. Being an ORF, TRBV23-1 has a function that is uncertain. The ends lost 8 bases at V and 3 bases at J; junction bases unmatched: 16. CDR3 length: 17 amino acids. The CDR3 spells CASGEPGQGTEDTEAFF. The CDR3, as DNA: TGCGCCAGCGGAGAACCGGGACAGGGAACGGAGGACACTGAAGCTTTCTTT.

The J gene is TRBJ2-7, the V gene TRBV21-1; the table gives TRBD2 as D, unverified against the DNA. TRBV21-1 is a documented pseudogene. CDR3 length equals 17 residues. DNA of the CDR3: TGTGCCAGCAGCATAAGACGGGGAAAAACAGCCTTCTACGAGCAGTACTTC. Residues: CASSIRRGKTAFYEQYF.

The rearrangement links TRBV5-4 to TRBJ1-1; tentative D call: TRBD1 (5 bases). This CDR3 has 13 amino acids. The V end was cut by 5 bases, the J end by 5 bases, with 13 bases between. Germline values: CDR1 SGHNT, CDR2 YYREEE (reference sequence). The CDR3 loop is CASRSPGSTEAFF. The CDR3 region has the DNA TGTGCCAGCAGGAGCCCAGGGTCTACTGAAGCTTTCTTT.

J is TRBJ2-1 and V is TRBV2; either TRBD1 or TRBD2 may supply D (7 bases each). The CDR3 sequence is 14 residues long. Germline V gene lookup returns CDR1 SNHLY and CDR2 FYNNEI. The V gene lost 7 bases and the J gene lost 2 bases, with 12 bases spanning the gap. The CDR3: CASTPGGAYNEQFF. The CDR3 DNA reads as TGTGCCAGCACCCCAGGGGGGGCCTACAATGAGCAGTTCTTC.

The chain is built from TRBV19 and TRBJ2-7, with D possibly matching TRBD1 (6 bases). Trimming took off 0 bases at V and 2 bases at J, with 14 bases between the two ends. CDR1 is LNHDA, CDR2 SQIVND, per germline (reference sequence). This CDR3 has 16 amino acids. Here the CDR3 reads CASSIDASRGTYEQYF. The CDR3 nucleotides read TGTGCCAGTAGTATAGATGCCTCCAGGGGAACCTACGAGCAGTACTTC.

This chain links TRBV10-3 with TRBJ1-3; D gene uncertain. V was pared by 6 bases and J by 0 bases, with 3 bases between. CDR1 and CDR2 (germline): ENHRY, SYGVKD. The CDR3 consists of 12 residues. For the CDR3, the DNA is TGTGCCATCAGGAGCTCTGGAAACACCATATATTTT. It translates to CAIRSSGNTIYF.

The chain carries TRBV14 and TRBJ2-1, with 9 bases that match TRBD1. From germline, CDR1 is SGHDN and CDR2 FVKESK. CDR3 length: 18 amino acids. The junction had 14 bases not matched to a gene; V was cut back by 4 bases and J by 4 bases. CDR3 DNA: TGTGCCAGCAGCCCTACGGGACAGGGTTCTATAGGGTACAATGAGCAGTTCTTC. Its translation is CASSPTGQGSIGYNEQFF. The whole variable domain, remainder taken from reference TRBV14 and TRBJ2-1, is EAGVTQFPSHSVIEKGQTVTLRCDPISGHDNLYWYRRVMGKEIKFLLHFVKESKQDESGMPNNRFLAERTGGTYSTLKVQPAELEDSGVYFCASSPTGQGSIGYNEQFFGPGTRLTVL.

The gene calls are TRBV4-3 and TRBJ2-2; either TRBD1 or TRBD2 may supply D (5 bases each). CDR1 LGHNA and CDR2 YSLEER come from the germline V gene. The CDR3 consists of 19 residues. Trimming cost V 0 bases and J 6 bases, with 23 bases left between them. This chain's CDR3 is CASSQDISGTRRWAGELFF. The CDR3 DNA is TGCGCCAGCAGCCAAGATATATCAGGGACCCGACGCTGGGCCGGGGAGCTGTTTTTT.

This rearrangement joins TRBV7-2 to TRBJ1-2; D might be TRBD1 (5 bases). Germline lookup yields CDR1 SGHTA and CDR2 FQGNSA. V gave up 5 bases and J gave up 0 bases, with 7 bases separating them. The CDR3 totals 13 residues. The CDR3 is CASSGTANYGYTF. CDR3 nucleotides: TGTGCCAGCAGCGGGACGGCTAACTATGGCTACACCTTC. The whole variable domain, filled in from reference TRBV7-2 and TRBJ1-2, reads GAGVSQSPSNKVTEKGKDVELRCDPISGHTALYWYRQSLGQGLEFLIYFQGNSAPDKSGLPSDRFSAERTGGSVSTLTIQRTQQEDSAVYLCASSGTANYGYTFGSGTRLTVV.

This chain uses TRBV6-5 with TRBJ2-3, with 10 bases that match TRBD2. After removal of 5 bases from V and 3 bases from J, the junction contained 5 bases not matched to a gene. This CDR3 has 15 amino acids. The germline gives CDR1 MNHEY, CDR2 SVGAGI. CDR3 region: CASSPPSGGTDTQYF. The CDR3 region has the DNA TGTGCCAGCAGTCCTCCTAGCGGGGGTACAGATACGCAGTATTTT.

The genes are TRBV10-3 and TRBJ2-7; maybe TRBD1 (6 bases). This CDR3 contains 13 residues. Germline V gene data show CDR1 as ENHRY and CDR2 as SYGVKD. Between the trimmed V and J ends, which lost 4 bases and 2 bases, there was a span of 9 bases. The CDR3 DNA follows: TGTGCCATCAGTGGGACAGCTACCTACGAGCAGTACTTC. It yields the protein CAISGTATYEQYF.

This clone was observed a single time. J is TRBJ2-5 and V is TRBV2; 8 nucleotides agree with TRBD2. The junction had 20 bases not matched to a gene; V was cut back by 7 bases and J by 7 bases. CDR1 and CDR2 from the germline V gene are SNHLY and FYNNEI. The CDR3 spans 17 residues. CDR3 sequence: CASKHSGGRLLEGTQYF. The CDR3 coding sequence is TGTGCCAGCAAACATTCGGGGGGGCGCTTGCTTGAGGGGACCCAGTACTTC.

The V and J genes are TRBV2 and TRBJ1-2, with D possibly TRBD1 on 5 matching bases. Germline lookup yields CDR1 SNHLY and CDR2 FYNNEI. CDR3 size: 12 residues. This CDR3 is CAGDREGYGYTF. Written as DNA, the CDR3 is TGTGCTGGGGACCGGGAGGGCTATGGCTACACCTTC.

This chain links TRBV19 with TRBJ2-1, with TRBD1 matching over 8 bases. The CDR3 sequence is 17 residues long. With 1 base clipped from V and 7 bases from J, the junction kept 12 bases outside the gene matches. The germline gives CDR1 LNHDA, CDR2 SQIVND (reference sequence). CDR3 region: CASSIVKSQTGVNEQFF. DNA for the CDR3: TGTGCCAGTAGTATAGTGAAATCCCAGACAGGGGTGAATGAGCAGTTCTTC. Supplemented by reference TRBV19 and TRBJ2-1, the full variable domain reads DGGITQSPKYLFRKEGQNVTLSCEQNLNHDAMYWYRQDPGQGLRLIYYSQIVNDFQKGDIAEGYSVSREKKESFPLTVTSAQKNPTAFYLCASSIVKSQTGVNEQFFGPGTRLTVL.

The V and J genes are TRBV7-8 and TRBJ1-3; D may be TRBD1 (5 bases). Germline V CDR1 and CDR2: SGHVS, FQNEAQ. The CDR3 has 15 residues. The V gene lost 4 bases and the J gene lost 0 bases, with 10 bases spanning the gap. The CDR3 DNA follows: TGTGCCAGCAGCTCCAGACAGCTCTCTGGAAACACCATATATTTT. As protein: CASSSRQLSGNTIYF. Based on the CDR3 plus reference TRBV7-8 and TRBJ1-3, the full variable domain is GAGVSQSPRYKVAKRGQDVALRCDPISGHVSLFWYQQALGQGPEFLTYFQNEAQLDKSGLPSDRFFAERPEGSVSTLKIQRTQQEDSAVYLCASSSRQLSGNTIYFGEGSWLTVV.

The chain is built from TRBV10-1 and TRBJ1-1; D may be TRBD1 (5 bases). The V and J ends lost 7 bases and 1 base respectively, with 7 bases between them. The CDR3 is 12 amino acids. Per the germline V gene, CDR1 is WNHNN and CDR2 is SYGVQD (reference sequence). This CDR3 reads CASMRGNTEAFF. The CDR3 DNA reads TGCGCCAGCATGAGGGGGAACACTGAAGCTTTCTTT.

V and J are TRBV19 and TRBJ2-1, with TRBD2 identical over 8 bases. V gave up 3 bases and J gave up 0 bases; unmatched junction bases: 4. Germline lookup yields CDR1 LNHDA and CDR2 SQIVND (reference sequence). This CDR3 contains 16 residues. The CDR3 here is CASSIQRGSSYNEQFF. DNA of the CDR3: TGTGCCAGTAGTATCCAGCGGGGGTCCTCCTACAATGAGCAGTTCTTC.

In this sample, this clone turned up once. This sequence joins TRBV4-1 and TRBJ2-5; 9 bases are shared with TRBD1. V trimming: 5 bases; J trimming: 5 bases; junction bases outside the gene matches: 18. The CDR3 is 18 residues long. The germline CDR1 and CDR2 sequences are MGHRA and YSYEKL. The CDR3 sequence is CASSKRSGGTGGAETQYF. As DNA, the CDR3 is TGCGCCAGCAGCAAAAGATCAGGGGGCACAGGGGGCGCGGAGACCCAGTACTTC.

The rearrangement links TRBV14 to TRBJ2-2; 9 bases are a match to TRBD1. The CDR3 covers 19 residues. J was trimmed by 0 bases and V by 1 base; bases with no gene match: 9. Looked up from germline, CDR1 is SGHDN and CDR2 is FVKESK. CDR3 region: CASSQARDREGANTGELFF. DNA of the CDR3: TGTGCCAGCAGCCAAGCAAGGGACAGGGAAGGTGCGAACACCGGGGAGCTGTTTTTT.

This clone was observed a single time. V usage is TRBV27 and J usage is TRBJ2-1, with D possibly TRBD2 on 7 matching bases. The CDR3 sequence is 15 residues long. Trimming pared 5 bases from V and 5 bases from J, leaving 16 bases between. CDR1 MNHEY and CDR2 SMNVEV come from the germline V gene (reference sequence). The CDR3 reads CASSGGRGRNNEQFF. The CDR3 DNA sequence: TGTGCCAGCAGTGGGGGGCGGGGGCGGAACAATGAGCAGTTCTTC.

This rearrangement joins TRBV20-1 to TRBJ2-1; D not certain. The CDR3 is made up of 14 amino acids. The V end was cut by 3 bases, the J end by 5 bases, with 14 bases between. The germline V gene has CDR1 DFQATT and CDR2 SNEGSKA (reference sequence). Written as DNA, the CDR3 is TGCAGTGCTAGTAGGGTTCCCAATCACAATGAGCAGTTCTTC. It is translated as CSASRVPNHNEQFF.

J is TRBJ2-2 and V is TRBV9; no reliable D call. CDR3 length: 12 residues. V was clipped by 0 bases and J by 7 bases, with 4 bases between them. The germline V gene encodes CDR1 SGDLS and CDR2 YYNGEE. The CDR3 sequence: CASSVVDGELFF. The CDR3 DNA reads TGTGCCAGCAGCGTAGTGGACGGGGAGCTGTTTTTT.

The chain is built from TRBV29-1 and TRBJ1-1; TRBD1 agrees at 11 bases. J gave up 0 bases and V 7 bases, and 7 bases lay outside the gene matches. The germline CDR1 and CDR2 sequences are SQVTM and ANQGSEA. The CDR3 spans 15 residues. The CDR3 reads CSAPRTGGLNTEAFF. The CDR3 DNA sequence: TGCAGCGCCCCCCGGACAGGGGGCTTGAACACTGAAGCTTTCTTT. The full variable domain, completed using reference TRBV29-1 and TRBJ1-1, is SAVISQKPSRDICQRGTSLTIQCQVDSQVTMMFWYRQQPGQSLTLIATANQGSEATYESGFVIDKFPISRPNLTFSTLTVSNMSPEDSSIYLCSAPRTGGLNTEAFFGQGTRLTVV.